The entry that follows covers one T cell receptor (beta chain) sequence. This specimen comes from a study of CD8+ T cells in alopecia areata. Study overall: Among treated patients, oral tofacitinib was administered at 5 to 10 mg twice daily.

Looked up from germline, CDR1 is MDHEN and CDR2 is SYDVKM. The CDR3 length is 17 residues. Trimming cost V 4 bases and J 0 bases, with 16 bases left between them. cDNA serving as the sequencing template came from extracted, reverse transcribed RNA. The repertoire was sequenced with immunoSEQ multiplex PCR; TCRdb's copy has only in-frame clones and lacks some. The table records 100,000 to 150,000 clones, around 50% of them present only once. This TCR came from a human donor with alopecia areata. The sequencing used CD4+ T cells sorted from blood, collected at week 0. J is TRBJ2-1 and V is TRBV28; maybe TRBD2 (5 bases). CDR3 region: CASSSPGGESSYNEQFF. The CDR3 coding sequence is TGTGCCAGCAGTTCGCCCGGAGGTGAGAGCTCCTACAATGAGCAGTTCTTC.